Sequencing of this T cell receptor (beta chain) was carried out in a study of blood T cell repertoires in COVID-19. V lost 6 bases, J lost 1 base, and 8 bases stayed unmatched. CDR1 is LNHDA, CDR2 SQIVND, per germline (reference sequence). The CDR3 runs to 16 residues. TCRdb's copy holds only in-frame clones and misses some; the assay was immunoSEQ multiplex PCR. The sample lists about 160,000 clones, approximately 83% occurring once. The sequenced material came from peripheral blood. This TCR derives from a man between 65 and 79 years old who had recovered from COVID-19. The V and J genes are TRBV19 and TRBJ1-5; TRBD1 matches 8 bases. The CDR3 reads CASRHQQGDSNQPQHF. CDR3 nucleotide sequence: TGTGCCAGTAGACACCAACAGGGGGACAGCAATCAGCCCCAGCATTTT.